These 13 T cell receptor beta chains originate from one sample sequenced in a study of control samples from healthy donors and cancer patients. TCRdb keeps only in-frame clones here, not all; method: immunoSEQ multiplex PCR. The profile shows approximately 140,000 clones, roughly nine tenths of them singletons. Material: PBMCs. The receptor set was obtained from a middle-aged man with head and neck cancer.

The rearrangement links TRBV3-1 (or the pseudogene TRBV3-2) to TRBJ2-7; 11 nucleotides match TRBD2. This CDR3 has 17 residues. The V gene end was trimmed by 1 base and the J gene end by 1 base; junction bases not matched to a gene: 6. Looked up from germline, CDR1 is LGHDT and CDR2 is YNNKEL (reference sequence). The CDR3 DNA reads TGTGCCAGCAGCCAAGGGGCCGGGACTAGCGGATCCTACGAGCAGTACTTC. This translates into CASSQGAGTSGSYEQYF.

This clone occurred a few times. V gene TRBV10-2 combines with J gene TRBJ2-1; maybe TRBD2 (6 bases). The germline CDR1 and CDR2 sequences are WSHSY and SAAADI. This CDR3 comprises 13 residues. Trimming cost V 2 bases and J 7 bases, with 9 bases left between them. CDR3 DNA: TGCGCCAGCAGTGAGGGGCTAGCGAATGAGCAGTTCTTC. Translated: CASSEGLANEQFF.

The chain joins TRBV7-3 to TRBJ2-2; 11 bases match TRBD2. Losses at the gene ends were 4 bases for V and 1 base for J; bases not matched to a gene: 2. Germline V gene sequence: CDR1 SGHTA, CDR2 FQGTGA. The CDR3 has 16 amino acids. CDR3 nucleotide sequence: TGTGCCAGCAGCTCTGGACTAGCGGGGAACACCGGGGAGCTGTTTTTT. It translates to CASSSGLAGNTGELFF. Full variable domain (outside the CDR3, taken from reference TRBV7-3 and TRBJ2-2): GAGVSQTPSNKVTEKGKYVELRCDPISGHTALYWYRQSLGQGPEFLIYFQGTGAADDSGLPNDRFFAVRPEGSVSTLKIQRTERGDSAVYLCASSSGLAGNTGELFFGEGSRLTVL.

The chain uses TRBV5-6 and TRBJ1-1; D call uncertain. Germline V CDR1 and CDR2: SGHDT, YYEEEE. The V and J ends lost 3 bases and 2 bases respectively, with 20 bases between them. The length of the CDR3 is 17 residues. The CDR3 bases are TGTGCCAGCAGCTCCCCAGTAGATCACCTCTTAAACACTGAAGCTTTCTTT. Its protein is CASSSPVDHLLNTEAFF.

The rearrangement links TRBV12-3 or TRBV12-4 to TRBJ2-5, with a possible D match to TRBD1 (5 bases). Trimming took off 7 bases at V and 1 base at J, with 10 bases between the two ends. The CDR3 loop spans 13 amino acids. The chain's CDR3 is CASNEDSQETQYF. The CDR3 region has the DNA TGTGCCAGCAATGAAGACAGCCAAGAGACCCAGTACTTC.

This clone was found a few times. The chain combines TRBV25-1 with TRBJ2-7; D is unclear. Trimming removed 2 bases at V and 2 bases at J, with 4 bases between. The CDR3 runs to 12 residues. Germline CDR1 is MGHDK and CDR2 is SYGVNS. The CDR3 protein is CASSEKAYEQYF. The DNA for the CDR3 is TGTGCCAGCAGTGAAAAGGCCTACGAGCAGTACTTC.

V usage is TRBV10-2 and J usage is TRBJ2-7; 13 bases are a match to TRBD2. The V segment lost 7 bases and the J segment 2 bases; nucleotides outside the gene matches: 8. The CDR3 sequence is 16 residues long. CDR1 and CDR2 from the germline V gene are WSHSY and SAAADI. The CDR3 nucleotides read TGCGCCAGCACCACCGGACTAGCGGGGGCCGCCTACGAGCAGTACTTC. It encodes CASTTGLAGAAYEQYF.

The V and J genes are TRBV3-1 (or the pseudogene TRBV3-2) and TRBJ2-1; 11 nucleotides align to TRBD1. This CDR3 has 20 residues. J lost 0 bases, V lost 4 bases, and 14 bases had no gene match. The germline V gene encodes CDR1 LGHDT and CDR2 YNNKEL (reference sequence). CDR3 residues: CASSRNRDRGVKNSYNEQFF. CDR3 sequence (DNA): TGTGCCAGCAGCCGCAACCGGGACAGGGGGGTTAAGAACTCCTACAATGAGCAGTTCTTC.

The chain recombines TRBV3-1 (or the pseudogene TRBV3-2) with TRBJ1-2; D is ambiguous. Per germline, CDR1 LGHDT and CDR2 YNNKEL (reference sequence). V was clipped by 0 bases and J by 8 bases, with 13 bases between them. CDR3 length equals 14 residues. The CDR3 DNA reads TGTGCCAGCAGCCAAGACCGAGGACTGAAGGGCTACACCTTC. This codes for CASSQDRGLKGYTF.

The chain couples TRBV27 to TRBJ1-5, with D possibly being TRBD1 (6 bases). Germline loops: CDR1 MNHEY, CDR2 SMNVEV (reference sequence). V shed 1 base and J shed 7 bases, with 8 bases lying between them. The CDR3 has 13 amino acids. CDR3 residues: CASSLYQGQPQHF. CDR3 nucleotide sequence: TGTGCCAGCAGTTTATATCAGGGGCAGCCCCAGCATTTT.

This chain uses TRBV7-9 with TRBJ1-2; no firm D call. In germline, CDR1 is SEHNR, CDR2 FQNEAQ (reference sequence). The V and J ends lost 5 bases and 4 bases respectively, with 11 bases between them. This CDR3 is built from 13 residues. The CDR3 nucleotides read TGTGCCAGCAGCCGTATGGAGGTCTATGGCTACACCTTC. Its translation is CASSRMEVYGYTF.

The gene calls are TRBV19 and TRBJ1-5; D uncertain. CDR1 and CDR2 (germline): LNHDA, SQIVND (reference sequence). The CDR3 is made up of 17 amino acids. Deletions cut 4 bases from V and 8 bases from J, with 24 bases between. Written as DNA, the CDR3 is TGTGCCAGTAGTAGGGATATGCGTCAGGCATCGGGCGAGCCCCAGCATTTT. The encoded protein is CASSRDMRQASGEPQHF.

The chain carries TRBV6-1 and TRBJ2-3, with 7 nucleotides matching TRBD2. The V gene's germline CDR1 is MNHNS and CDR2 SASEGT. V shed 2 bases and J 6 bases; nucleotides not matched to a gene: 11. CDR3 length equals 16 residues. In nucleotides, the CDR3 is TGTGCCAGCAGTGAATCGGGAGGCCCGGGGGTCGATACGCAGTATTTT. It specifies CASSESGGPGVDTQYF.